Listed below are T cell receptor beta chains from one sample, sequenced in a study of cytomegalovirus exposure and HLA in healthy donors. The protocol was immunoSEQ multiplex PCR, while the TCRdb copy is restricted to in-frame clones and leaves out a portion. The profile shows under 200,000 clones, around 81% of them singletons. Sequencing input: PBMCs. The receptors shown here come from a woman aged 50 to 65 in good health and CMV-seronegative. CDR3s include the opening cysteine and the closing phenylalanine or tryptophan. The D gene is left open where the match is weak. Not all rows give a size; the values are once, few, many and, for expanded clones, a class.

cdr3_aa cdr3_nt v_call d_call clone_size j_call
CASSQPGQGGGYTF TGCGCCAGCAGCCAACCGGGACAGGGTGGTGGCTACACCTTC TRBV4-1 TRBD1 . TRBJ1-2
CASSLSGGTPPVEQYF TGTGCCAGCAGCTTGTCGGGGGGCACGCCCCCGGTCGAGCAGTACTTC TRBV4-2 . . TRBJ2-7
CASSVELAGAYNEQFF TGTGCCAGCAGCGTAGAACTAGCTGGCGCCTACAATGAGCAGTTCTTC TRBV9 . few TRBJ2-1
CASSERTGCNEQFF TGTGCCAGCAGCGAGAGGACAGGGTGCAATGAGCAGTTCTTC TRBV9 TRBD1 . TRBJ2-1
CASTYNRDSRNYGYTF TGTGCCAGTACTTACAACCGGGACAGCCGTAACTATGGCTACACCTTC TRBV19 TRBD1 once TRBJ1-2
CASSGGAGGPLETQYF TGTGCCAGCAGCGGGGGAGCGGGAGGGCCTTTAGAGACCCAGTACTTC TRBV11-3 TRBD2 . TRBJ2-5
CASSDGQGGHEQYF TGCGCCAGCAGTGACGGACAGGGAGGCCACGAGCAGTACTTC TRBV10-1 TRBD1 . TRBJ2-7
CATLGREGLEETQYF TGTGCCACCCTGGGGCGGGAGGGCCTAGAAGAGACCCAGTACTTC TRBV28 TRBD2 . TRBJ2-5
CASSGFGGANVLTF TGTGCCAGCTCAGGGTTCGGGGGGGCCAACGTCCTGACTTTC TRBV25-1 . . TRBJ2-6
CSVGVGSYNEQFF TGCAGCGTCGGGGTAGGGTCCTACAATGAGCAGTTCTTC TRBV29-1 . . TRBJ2-1
CASSYMGGETQYF TGTGCCAGCAGCTATATGGGGGGGGAGACCCAGTACTTC TRBV7-7 TRBD2 . TRBJ2-5
CSSSPPGQGTMMRF TGTTCCAGCAGCCCCCCCGGACAGGGGACGATGATGAGGTTT TRBV7-9 TRBD1 . TRBJ1-1
CASSLTGGREQYF TGTGCCAGCAGCTTAACAGGGGGTAGGGAGCAGTACTTC TRBV7-9 TRBD1 . TRBJ2-7
CASSMGTRGAFF TGTGCCAGTAGCATGGGGACCCGGGGGGCTTTCTTT TRBV19 . . TRBJ1-1
CASSLRQGFGYTF TGCGCCAGCAGCCTCCGACAGGGGTTTGGCTACACCTTC TRBV5-1 TRBD1 few TRBJ1-2
CASSWDRTTGELFF TGTGCCAGCAGTTGGGACAGGACTACCGGGGAGCTGTTTTTT TRBV2 TRBD1 . TRBJ2-2
CASSVDRVGFYEQYF TGTGCCAGCAGCGTGGACAGGGTAGGATTCTACGAGCAGTACTTC TRBV5-4 TRBD1 . TRBJ2-7
CASSSGTGGAVDTQYF TGTGCCAGCAGCTCGGGGACAGGGGGCGCCGTAGATACGCAGTATTTT TRBV7-2 TRBD1 . TRBJ2-3
CASSRLVGETQYF TGTGCCAGCAGCAGACTAGTAGGAGAGACCCAGTACTTC TRBV6-1 . . TRBJ2-5
CASSRGQGGGGPQETQYF TGTGCCAGCAGCCGGGGACAGGGGGGCGGGGGACCTCAAGAGACCCAGTACTTC TRBV7-2 TRBD1 . TRBJ2-5
CASSTPGQGNSNQPQHF TGTGCCAGTAGTACTCCGGGACAGGGGAATAGCAATCAGCCCCAGCATTTT TRBV19 TRBD1 few TRBJ1-5